This entry lists 25 T cell receptor beta chains sequenced from one sample in a study of shared clonotypes between healthy human individuals. Measured with immunoSEQ multiplex PCR; TCRdb has only the in-frame clones, and not every one. In the table there are about 1.5 million clones, about 98% of which are singletons. The sequencing input was naive CD4+ T cells sorted from blood. Noted subset: CD45RA+ positively selected. All receptors derive from a man between 25 and 39 years old in good health.

The J gene is TRBJ1-4, the V gene TRBV29-1, with D tentatively TRBD1 (5 bases). The ends were cut back, 4 bases at V and 8 bases at J, with 8 bases in the middle. This CDR3 comprises 11 residues. CDR1 and CDR2 (germline): SQVTM, ANQGSEA. The CDR3 sequence: CSVGSGEKLFF. The CDR3 coding sequence is TGCAGCGTTGGGTCAGGGGAAAAACTGTTTTTT.

J is TRBJ2-2 and V is TRBV7-3, with D possibly being TRBD1 (6 bases). V shed 5 bases and J shed 3 bases, with 10 bases lying between them. The CDR3 runs 14 residues. CDR1 and CDR2 (germline): SGHTA, FQGTGA. In DNA form, the CDR3 reads TGTGCCAGCAGCCCACAGGGTTACACCGGGGAGCTGTTTTTT. It yields the protein CASSPQGYTGELFF.

This rearrangement joins TRBV2 to TRBJ1-1; no clear D gene. Trimming cost V 11 bases and J 5 bases, with 15 bases left between them. The CDR3 is made up of 12 amino acids. Germline V gene data show CDR1 as SNHLY and CDR2 as FYNNEI. CDR3 DNA: TGTGCCTCGGAGGAGGGAACGACTGAAGCTTTCTTT. As protein: CASEEGTTEAFF.

The gene calls are TRBV6-1 and TRBJ1-5; D is ambiguous. This CDR3 is 13 amino acids long. V shed 4 bases and J shed 3 bases, with 7 bases lying between them. Looked up from germline, CDR1 is MNHNS and CDR2 is SASEGT. The CDR3 nucleotides read TGTGCCAGCAGTGTCAGACCCAATCAGCCCCAGCATTTT. It translates to CASSVRPNQPQHF.

The chain carries TRBV11-2 and TRBJ2-1; 14 bases map to TRBD2. Germline lookup yields CDR1 SGHAT and CDR2 FQNNGV. This CDR3 has 18 amino acids. The trim removed 1 base at V and 5 bases at J, leaving 7 bases unmatched. CDR3 bases: TGTGCCAGCAGCTTAGTCCTGACTAGCGGGAGGGTCAACAATGAGCAGTTCTTC. Translating it yields CASSLVLTSGRVNNEQFF.

The chain joins TRBV20-1 to TRBJ2-3; D call uncertain. The CDR3 extends over 10 amino acids. Per germline, CDR1 DFQATT and CDR2 SNEGSKA (reference sequence). V was trimmed by 6 bases and J by 5 bases, leaving 6 bases between them. The CDR3 loop is CSAQKDTQYF. In DNA, the CDR3 is TGCAGTGCACAGAAAGATACGCAGTATTTT.

This clone was seen a handful of times. The rearrangement uses TRBV7-9 and TRBJ2-7; the D gene is possibly TRBD1 (5 bases). In germline, CDR1 is SEHNR, CDR2 FQNEAQ (reference sequence). Trimming stripped 5 bases from V and 0 bases from J, with 14 bases between. The CDR3 covers 15 residues. CDR3 region: CASSQGWGSSYEQYF. CDR3 DNA: TGTGCCAGCAGCCAAGGGTGGGGCAGCTCCTACGAGCAGTACTTC.

The genes are TRBV19 and TRBJ2-2; D remains unclear. V lost 3 bases and J 6 bases, leaving 8 bases between the germline ends. Germline values: CDR1 LNHDA, CDR2 SQIVND (reference sequence). The CDR3 extends over 13 amino acids. CDR3 bases: TGTGCCAGTAGTATGAGACGTCCCGGGGAGCTGTTTTTT. Protein product: CASSMRRPGELFF.

The chain employs TRBV2 and TRBJ2-7; TRBD1 is a possible D gene (5 bases). Germline V gene data show CDR1 as SNHLY and CDR2 as FYNNEI. The CDR3 is made up of 13 amino acids. The V end lost 5 bases, the J end lost 4 bases, and 12 bases lay between the germline ends. The CDR3 here is CASSLGQKYEQYF. Written as DNA, the CDR3 is TGTGCCAGCAGTCTGGGGCAGAAATACGAGCAGTACTTC.

The CDR3 DNA sequence: TGTGCCAGCAGTGAAGCGTCCGGGTATAGCAATCAGCCCCAGCATTTT. Translation: CASSEASGYSNQPQHF. The chain employs TRBV6-1 and TRBJ1-5; D is ambiguous. V was trimmed by 0 bases and J by 0 bases, leaving 9 bases between them. This CDR3 has 16 amino acids. CDR1 is MNHNS, CDR2 SASEGT, per germline.

Concerning this clone: The sample has other DNA sequences that encode this CDR3 too. The chain has TRBV27 and TRBJ2-7; D perhaps matches TRBD2 (5 bases). V dropped 3 bases and J dropped 4 bases, with 7 bases sitting between them. The CDR3 is 12 residues long. Germline lookup yields CDR1 MNHEY and CDR2 SMNVEV (reference sequence). The CDR3 sequence: CASSFRGYEQYF. The CDR3 DNA reads TGTGCCAGCAGTTTTCGAGGGTACGAGCAGTACTTC.

The chain is built from TRBV9 and TRBJ1-2; D not resolved. Germline V gene sequence: CDR1 SGDLS, CDR2 YYNGEE. The V and J ends lost 0 bases and 5 bases respectively, with 11 bases between them. The CDR3 contains 14 residues. DNA for the CDR3: TGTGCCAGCAGCGTAGACCAAGGCCTTTATGGCTACACCTTC. It codes for CASSVDQGLYGYTF.

The chain couples TRBV19 to TRBJ2-6, with 7 nucleotides matching TRBD2. This CDR3 spans 16 amino acids. Germline trimming cut 7 bases from V and 0 bases from J; bases unmatched to any gene: 6. Germline lookup yields CDR1 LNHDA and CDR2 SQIVND (reference sequence). The CDR3 DNA reads TGTGCCAGTAAGGATCAGCGGGGCTCTGGGGCCAACGTCCTGACTTTC. The encoded protein is CASKDQRGSGANVLTF.

The chain combines TRBV18 with TRBJ2-1; D not certain. Germline CDR1 and CDR2: KGHSH and LQKENI. CDR3 length: 16 residues. Trimming took 3 bases from V and 0 from J, leaving 12 bases between them. CDR3 amino acids: CASSPRALFSYNEQFF. The CDR3 DNA reads TGTGCCAGCTCACCTCGGGCACTTTTCTCCTACAATGAGCAGTTCTTC.

V is TRBV2 and J is TRBJ2-3, with TRBD1 matching over 7 bases. The CDR3 covers 14 residues. Germline V gene data show CDR1 as SNHLY and CDR2 as FYNNEI. The trim removed 9 bases at V and 6 bases at J, leaving 12 bases unmatched. The CDR3 reads CARTSGKTGDTQYF. The CDR3 nucleotides read TGTGCCAGAACCTCCGGGAAGACAGGGGATACGCAGTATTTT. Based on the CDR3 plus reference TRBV2 and TRBJ2-3, the full variable domain is EPEVTQTPSHQVTQMGQEVILRCVPISNHLYFYWYRQILGQKVEFLVSFYNNEISEKSEIFDDQFSVERPDGSNFTLKIRSTKLEDSAMYFCARTSGKTGDTQYFGPGTRLTVL.

V gene TRBV7-2 combines with J gene TRBJ2-3; D possibly matches TRBD1 or TRBD2 (5 bases each). With 5 bases removed from V and 1 base from J, the gap between germline ends came to 13 bases. There are 15 residues in the CDR3. CDR1 and CDR2 (germline): SGHTA, FQGNSA. The CDR3 region has the DNA TGTGCCAGCAGCCTGCCAGAGGGACGCACAGATACGCAGTATTTT. As protein: CASSLPEGRTDTQYF. The variable domain in full, with the rest retrieved from reference TRBV7-2 and TRBJ2-3, is GAGVSQSPSNKVTEKGKDVELRCDPISGHTALYWYRQSLGQGLEFLIYFQGNSAPDKSGLPSDRFSAERTGGSVSTLTIQRTQQEDSAVYLCASSLPEGRTDTQYFGPGTRLTVL.

The J gene is TRBJ2-3, the V gene TRBV28, with 8 nucleotides matching TRBD2. Germline values: CDR1 MDHEN, CDR2 SYDVKM. The CDR3 has 15 residues. J lost 5 bases, V lost 6 bases, and 10 bases had no gene match. CDR3 DNA sequence: TGTGCCAGCAGCAGCGGCGGGAGGTTTCAAGATACGCAGTATTTT. It codes for CASSSGGRFQDTQYF.

V and J are TRBV9 and TRBJ2-7, with unresolved D. The CDR3 length is 14 residues. Between the trimmed V and J ends, which lost 0 bases and 2 bases, there was a span of 9 bases. Germline V lookup: CDR1 SGDLS, CDR2 YYNGEE. CDR3 residues: CASSVDKGPYEQYF. Here the CDR3 DNA reads TGTGCCAGCAGCGTAGACAAGGGCCCCTACGAGCAGTACTTC.

The rearrangement links TRBV15 to TRBJ2-5; D is unresolved. CDR1 and CDR2 from the germline V gene are LNHNV and YYDKDF (reference sequence). The CDR3 covers 14 residues. With 1 base removed from V and 1 base from J, the gap between germline ends came to 7 bases. CDR3 region: CATSRVAPQETQYF. CDR3 sequence (DNA): TGTGCCACCAGCAGAGTAGCTCCCCAAGAGACCCAGTACTTC.

The V and J genes are TRBV28 and TRBJ2-2; no firm D call. The germline gives CDR1 MDHEN, CDR2 SYDVKM. The CDR3 is 15 residues long. Trimming shortened V by 3 bases and J by 2 bases, and 10 bases separated the two germline ends. This CDR3 reads CASSFRTDNTGELFF. As DNA, the CDR3 is TGTGCCAGCAGTTTCCGGACGGACAACACCGGGGAGCTGTTTTTT.

Remarks on this clone: Other nucleotide sequences in the sample specify the same CDR3. The rearrangement uses TRBV7-3 and TRBJ2-5; no clear D. This CDR3 spans 13 amino acids. Trimming took 1 base from V and 2 from J, leaving 5 bases between them. Germline loops: CDR1 SGHTA, CDR2 FQGTGA. CDR3 DNA sequence: TGTGCCAGCAGCTTAAGGCCGCAAGAGACCCAGTACTTC. Translation gives CASSLRPQETQYF.

Comment on this clone: The sample holds other DNA sequences that translate to the same CDR3. The J gene is TRBJ1-2, the V gene TRBV28; no clear D. The CDR3 length is 12 residues. Trimming pared 1 base from V and 3 bases from J, leaving 3 bases between. Germline V lookup: CDR1 MDHEN, CDR2 SYDVKM. In nucleotides, the CDR3 is TGTGCCAGCAGTTTATCAGACTATGGCTACACCTTC. Translation: CASSLSDYGYTF.

The chain is built from TRBV5-1 and TRBJ2-5; D is undetermined. Germline CDR1 and CDR2: SGHRS and YFSETQ. V was clipped by 0 bases and J by 2 bases, with 8 bases between them. This CDR3 region has 14 residues. CDR3 nucleotide sequence: TGCGCCAGCAGCTTGGAGGACGGACAAGAGACCCAGTACTTC. Its translation: CASSLEDGQETQYF. The full variable domain, in which reference TRBV5-1 and TRBJ2-5 provide the parts outside the CDR3, is KAGVTQTPRYLIKTRGQQVTLSCSPISGHRSVSWYQQTPGQGLQFLFEYFSETQRNKGNFPGRFSGRQFSNSRSEMNVSTLELGDSALYLCASSLEDGQETQYFGPGTRLLVL.

The rearrangement joins TRBV18 to TRBJ2-6; D is ambiguous. Deletions cut 3 bases from V and 3 bases from J, with 12 bases between. The CDR3 length is 16 residues. CDR1 and CDR2 (germline): KGHSH, LQKENI. CDR3 in DNA: TGTGCCAGCTCACCTCGGAGTCTGGGTGGGGCCAACGTCCTGACTTTC. As protein: CASSPRSLGGANVLTF.

In this sample, this clone turned up once. The gene calls are TRBV10-2 and TRBJ2-7; 7 bases align to TRBD1. The V segment lost 6 bases and the J segment 2 bases; nucleotides outside the gene matches: 1. The CDR3 totals 12 residues. Germline lookup yields CDR1 WSHSY and CDR2 SAAADI. The CDR3 is CASRGQAYEQYF. For the CDR3, the DNA is TGCGCCAGCAGAGGACAGGCCTACGAGCAGTACTTC.